The 23 T cell receptor beta chains listed next were all sequenced from one sample in a study of T cells after yellow fever vaccination. TCRdb analysed the 5' RACE reads with MiXCR anew, one entry per CDR3 protein. The repertoire holds 400,000 or so distinct CDR3 sequences, with 6.2% as singletons. This sample comprised PBMCs, obtained 5 days after the yellow fever booster vaccination. These receptors all come from a man aged 25-45 years who received the YFV17D yellow fever vaccine.

This clonotype was seen a few times. A read error may account for a junction end that differs from germline. The chain combines TRBV28 with TRBJ2-7; D ambiguous. The CDR3 contains 13 residues. Germline V gene sequence: CDR1 MDHEN, CDR2 SYDVKM. For the CDR3, the DNA is TGTGCCTGCAGTTATGCCAGCTCCTACGAGCAGTACTTC. Residues: CACSYASSYEQYF.

The chain recombines TRBV20-1 with TRBJ1-1; D may be TRBD1 (5 bases). Trimming pared 4 bases from V and 2 bases from J, leaving 14 bases between. CDR3 length: 14 amino acids. Germline CDR1 is DFQATT and CDR2 is SNEGSKA (reference sequence). CDR3 in amino acids: CSAKAPGVNTEAFF. The CDR3 nucleotides read TGCAGTGCTAAGGCCCCGGGGGTAAACACTGAAGCTTTCTTT.

A few counts support this clonotype. The rearrangement uses TRBV28 and TRBJ2-5; TRBD2 matches 7 bases. J was trimmed by 2 bases and V by 8 bases; bases with no gene match: 11. The CDR3 extends over 15 amino acids. Germline CDR1 MDHEN, CDR2 SYDVKM. The CDR3 here is CASAQAGQPQETQYF. CDR3 in DNA: TGTGCCAGCGCACAAGCGGGGCAGCCACAAGAGACCCAGTACTTC.

There are many counts of this clonotype. The CDR3 sequence is CASSRAGAALGEFYEQYF. Written as DNA, the CDR3 is TGTGCCAGCAGCCGGGCCGGGGCCGCCTTAGGGGAGTTCTACGAGCAGTACTTC. The chain carries TRBV5-5 and TRBJ2-7; D is perhaps TRBD1 or TRBD2 (5 bases each). There are 18 residues in the CDR3. Per the germline V gene, CDR1 is SGHKS and CDR2 is YYEKEE (reference sequence). Trimming removed 4 bases at V and 3 bases at J, with 26 bases between. The full variable domain, completed using reference TRBV5-5 and TRBJ2-7, is DAGVTQSPTHLIKTRGQQVTLRCSPISGHKSVSWYQQVLGQGPQFIFQYYEKEERGRGNFPDRFSARQFPNYSSELNVNALLLGDSALYLCASSRAGAALGEFYEQYFGPGTRLTVT.

This chain uses TRBV5-6 with TRBJ2-4; 8 positions match TRBD2. V was pared by 2 bases and J by 10 bases, with 14 bases of the junction left unmatched. Germline V gene sequence: CDR1 SGHDT, CDR2 YYEEEE. The CDR3 loop spans 16 amino acids. The CDR3 here is CASSFSGTSFFEIQYF. The CDR3 DNA sequence: TGTGCCAGCAGCTTCTCCGGGACTAGTTTTTTTGAGATTCAGTACTTC.

This clonotype was observed at least ten times. The chain is built from TRBV3-1 and TRBJ2-7; D ambiguous. The V end lost 2 bases, the J end lost 5 bases, and 4 bases lay between the germline ends. The CDR3 spans 11 residues. Germline loops: CDR1 LGHDT, CDR2 YNNKEL (reference sequence). The CDR3 bases are TGTGCCAGCAGCCAAACGAACGAGCAGTACTTC. It codes for CASSQTNEQYF.

This clonotype was seen a handful of times. The CDR3 DNA sequence: TGCAGTGCTCCGACCGCGAGCTCCTACGAGCAGTACTTC. It translates to CSAPTASSYEQYF. The chain is built from TRBV20-1 and TRBJ2-7, with D unclear. Germline-derived CDR1 and CDR2 are DFQATT and SNEGSKA (reference sequence). CDR3 length equals 13 residues. V lost 5 bases and J lost 0, with 11 bases in between.

CDR3 protein: CAWKAGTSGRVPGELFF. The CDR3 DNA is TGTGCCTGGAAGGCCGGGACTAGCGGGAGAGTCCCCGGGGAGCTGTTTTTT. The chain employs TRBV30 and TRBJ2-2, with TRBD2 identical over 14 bases. J lost 6 bases, V lost 4 bases, and 10 bases had no gene match. The CDR3 consists of 17 residues. Germline CDR1 GTSNPN, CDR2 SVGIG (reference sequence). Based on the CDR3 plus reference TRBV30 and TRBJ2-2, the full variable domain is SQTIHQWPATLVQPVGSPLSLECTVEGTSNPNLYWYRQAAGRGLQLLFYSVGIGQISSEVPQNLSASRPQDRQFILSSKKLLLSDSGFYLCAWKAGTSGRVPGELFFGEGSRLTVL.

This clonotype was found many times. This chain links TRBV6-5 with TRBJ2-6; D perhaps matches TRBD2 (5 bases). The CDR3 spans 15 residues. Germline CDR1 is MNHEY and CDR2 is SVGAGI. Trimming left V 2 bases short and J 8 bases short, with 13 bases between. CDR3 protein: CASSYDGVYTNVLTF. As DNA, the CDR3 is TGTGCCAGCAGTTACGACGGGGTTTACACCAACGTCCTGACTTTC.

J is TRBJ2-5 and V is TRBV5-1; 14 nucleotides match TRBD2. This CDR3 contains 16 residues. Germline CDR1 reads SGHRS; CDR2 reads YFSETQ. V shed 0 bases and J 6 bases; nucleotides not matched to a gene: 4. The CDR3 region is CASSLAGLAGEKTQYF. CDR3 DNA: TGCGCCAGCAGCTTGGCGGGACTAGCGGGAGAAAAGACCCAGTACTTC.

The V call is TRBV6-4, the J call TRBJ1-6, with a tentative D call TRBD1 (5 bases). The CDR3 consists of 14 residues. Germline CDR1 is MRHNA and CDR2 is SNTAGT. With 3 bases removed from V and 10 bases from J, the gap between germline ends came to 13 bases. The CDR3 spells CASSEWGLSSPLHF. The CDR3 DNA reads as TGTGCCAGCAGTGAGTGGGGACTGTCCTCACCCCTCCACTTT.

This clonotype showed up many times. The V gene is TRBV7-8, the J gene TRBJ2-5; 10 nucleotides align to TRBD2. The CDR3 has 15 amino acids. J was trimmed by 0 bases and V by 5 bases; bases with no gene match: 3. Germline-derived CDR1 and CDR2 are SGHVS and FQNEAQ. As DNA, the CDR3 is TGTGCCAGCAGCCAGGGACTAGCGAACCAAGAGACCCAGTACTTC. Encoded protein: CASSQGLANQETQYF.

The table lists this clonotype with many counts. The chain couples TRBV5-1 to TRBJ2-2; tentative D call: TRBD2 (7 bases). The CDR3 contains 16 residues. V dropped 9 bases and J dropped 2 bases, with 20 bases sitting between them. Germline V gene lookup returns CDR1 SGHRS and CDR2 YFSETQ. The CDR3 DNA reads TGCGCCACGCAAGGGGGGGCGCAGCGAAACACCGGGGAGCTGTTTTTT. Encoded protein: CATQGGAQRNTGELFF.

This clonotype has ten or more counts. The chain joins TRBV7-8 to TRBJ2-2, with D possibly being TRBD1 (6 bases). The CDR3 covers 18 residues. The germline V and J ends were trimmed by 6 bases and 3 bases, with 23 bases remaining between them. In germline, CDR1 is SGHVS, CDR2 FQNEAQ. CDR3 in DNA: TGTGCCAGCAGAATTACCCGCGATGGGGGCTTTCACACCGGGGAGCTGTTTTTT. Residues: CASRITRDGGFHTGELFF.

This clonotype appeared many times. The V and J genes are TRBV12-3 or TRBV12-4 and TRBJ2-7; D perhaps matches TRBD1 (6 bases). V was clipped by 10 bases and J by 2 bases, with 12 bases between them. CDR3 size: 12 residues. CDR3 amino acids: CATGDGTYEQYF. The CDR3 nucleotides are TGTGCCACAGGGGACGGAACCTACGAGCAGTACTTC.

In its sample, this clonotype was seen many times. This chain links TRBV4-3 with TRBJ2-7; D perhaps matches TRBD1 (6 bases). V gave up 3 bases and J gave up 3 bases, with 9 bases separating them. Per the germline V gene, CDR1 is LGHNA and CDR2 is YSLEER. CDR3 size: 13 residues. The CDR3 DNA follows: TGCGCCAGCAGCCACACACAGGGCTACGAGCAGTACTTC. Translated: CASSHTQGYEQYF.

This clonotype was observed a few times. The chain uses TRBV19 and TRBJ1-5; 7 nucleotides align to TRBD1. CDR1 and CDR2 (germline): LNHDA, SQIVND (reference sequence). The CDR3 length is 13 residues. The CDR3 nucleotides are TGTGCTTCCGGGACAGCGACTGATCAGCCCCAGCATTTT. Translating gives CASGTATDQPQHF.

This clonotype was counted only a few times. The gene calls are TRBV6-1 and TRBJ2-5; the match to TRBD2 covers 12 bases. CDR3 length equals 13 residues. Germline V gives CDR1 MNHNS, CDR2 SASEGT. V shed 8 bases, J shed 11 bases, and the junction held 9 bases outside the gene matches. The CDR3 DNA reads TGTGCCAGCGGCCCCGGACTAGCGGGACAACAGTACTTC. It translates to CASGPGLAGQQYF.

In this sample, this clonotype turned up many times. The V call is TRBV19, the J call TRBJ2-2; D remains unclear. Germline V gene lookup returns CDR1 LNHDA and CDR2 SQIVND (reference sequence). The V end lost 3 bases, the J end lost 7 bases, and 12 bases lay between the germline ends. This CDR3 is 14 amino acids long. CDR3 loop: CASSISINGGELFF. CDR3 sequence (DNA): TGTGCCAGTAGTATTTCGATAAATGGCGGGGAGCTGTTTTTT.

This chain connects TRBV20-1 to TRBJ1-5; a weak D match, TRBD1 (5 bases). CDR1 DFQATT and CDR2 SNEGSKA come from the germline V gene (reference sequence). This CDR3 is built from 16 residues. Trimming pared 4 bases from V and 0 bases from J, leaving 16 bases between. The CDR3 DNA reads TGCAGTGCTATCGGGACTCCCCACTATAGCAATCAGCCCCAGCATTTT. It translates to CSAIGTPHYSNQPQHF.

V gene TRBV6-1 combines with J gene TRBJ2-4; perhaps TRBD2 as D (5 bases). The CDR3 has 14 amino acids. The V end was cut by 7 bases, the J end by 0 bases, with 10 bases between. The germline CDR1 and CDR2 sequences are MNHNS and SASEGT. CDR3 residues: CASTSGLAKNIQYF. CDR3 nucleotide sequence: TGTGCCAGCACCTCGGGGTTAGCCAAAAACATTCAGTACTTC.

This clonotype was observed a few times. This rearrangement joins TRBV29-1 to TRBJ2-1; TRBD1 matches 7 bases. This CDR3 has 14 residues. CDR1 SQVTM and CDR2 ANQGSEA come from the germline V gene. Unmatched junction bases numbered 4, after V lost 2 bases and J lost 3 bases. Here the CDR3 DNA reads TGCAGCGTTGAAAGCCACAGGGGCTACAATGAGCAGTTCTTC. Protein: CSVESHRGYNEQFF.

The chain carries TRBV12-3 or TRBV12-4 and TRBJ1-2; D gene ambiguous. V lost 4 bases to trimming and J lost 5 bases, with 23 bases between them. CDR3 length equals 17 residues. CDR3 bases: TGTGCCAGCAGTTCATCTTACGCCACTTATCTTAATTATGGCTACACCTTC. It specifies CASSSSYATYLNYGYTF.